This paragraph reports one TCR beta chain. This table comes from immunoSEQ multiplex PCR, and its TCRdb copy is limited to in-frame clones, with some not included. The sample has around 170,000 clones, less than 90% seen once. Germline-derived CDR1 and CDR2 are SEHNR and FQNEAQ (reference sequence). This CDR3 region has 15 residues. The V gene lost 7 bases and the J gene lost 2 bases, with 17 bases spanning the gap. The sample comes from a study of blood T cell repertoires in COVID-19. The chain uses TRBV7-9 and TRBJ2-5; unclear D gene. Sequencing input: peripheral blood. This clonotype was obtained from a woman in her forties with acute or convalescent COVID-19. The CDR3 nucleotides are TGTGCCAGCACTCTTGCGAGCAGGCATCAAGAGACCCAGTACTTC. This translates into CASTLASRHQETQYF. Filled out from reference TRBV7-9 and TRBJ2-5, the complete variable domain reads DTGVSQNPRHKITKRGQNVTFRCDPISEHNRLYWYRQTLGQGPEFLTYFQNEAQLEKSRLLSDRFSAERPKGSFSTLEIQRTEQGDSAMYLCASTLASRHQETQYFGPGTRLLVL.